This T cell receptor (beta chain) was sequenced in a study of blood T cell repertoires in COVID-19 (TCRdb year 2020). Study-level background: Collaborator samples came from the United States, Italy and Spain and covered acute and convalescent phases of COVID-19. Subjects who had been exposed to COVID-19, were actively infected with it, or had recovered from it provided the deeply sampled blood TCRbeta repertoires that made up the dataset. Where HLA class I and class II types were available, the types were taken from metadata supplied by the sample provider, not from assay-based typing. The samples were drawn from the first 160 participants of the ongoing ImmuneRACE study and from 1,254 subjects provided by 6 global collaborators. A de-identified subject ID, COVID-19 status, age in years and sex were almost always included in the sample metadata. The prospective study material was composed of cDNA or gDNA derived from T cells, B-cell-depleted T cells, or PBMCs. The repertoires were released in a freely available public database meant as a resource for research on the immune response to SARS-CoV-2. The full study reports these points: How much clinical and demographic metadata was included differed by source and by participant, and the metadata was provided uncurated.

Of note for this clone: Its antigen specificity is not known. Base qualities are not provided; no much larger clone lies one nucleotide away.

V and J lose 3 bases and 4 bases, and a span of 16 bases separates them. The germline V gene encodes CDR1 DFQATT and CDR2 SNEGSKA (reference sequence). The CDR3 runs 14 amino acids, cysteine and phenylalanine included. Only CDR3 DNA remains: 42 bases, in frame from the first base. TCRbeta CDR3 regions were amplified from genomic DNA by means of the immunoSEQ Assay, a bias-controlled multiplex PCR. The study's own analysis went as follows. Nucleated cell counts per sample were estimated from amplification of reference gene primers within the assay. To quantify the absolute abundance of each unique TCRbeta CDR3 rearrangement, sequence reads were collapsed and filtered. Productive Simpson clonality was computed per sample as the square root of Simpson's diversity index over productive rearrangements. TCRdb obtained this table from immuneACCESS and retained in-frame rearrangements with V and J assigned. These tables miss some clones; where compared with another copy, unresolved V genes account for less than half of the shortfall, and the remainder is unexplained. V and J calls and clone size are those listed in that table; D and trimming were worked out from the DNA. The sample has approximately 320,000 clones on record, 75% to 85% of them singletons. The ten largest clones add up to 6% to 9% of the sample.

Collaborating institutions collected whole blood in K2EDTA tubes following their own protocols. Collaborator samples were shipped for TCRbeta analysis as frozen whole blood, isolated PBMCs, or DNA extracted from either sample type. The rearrangement combines TRBV20-1 with TRBJ2-7; the D gene lacks a confident call. The TCR originated in a human donor in a cohort sampled during active COVID-19. Input material: peripheral blood. The nucleotide sequence reads as follows: TGCAGTGCTAGTCGTTCGAGCGCCTCATACGAGCAGTACTTC. Translated, it reads CSASRSSASYEQYF.